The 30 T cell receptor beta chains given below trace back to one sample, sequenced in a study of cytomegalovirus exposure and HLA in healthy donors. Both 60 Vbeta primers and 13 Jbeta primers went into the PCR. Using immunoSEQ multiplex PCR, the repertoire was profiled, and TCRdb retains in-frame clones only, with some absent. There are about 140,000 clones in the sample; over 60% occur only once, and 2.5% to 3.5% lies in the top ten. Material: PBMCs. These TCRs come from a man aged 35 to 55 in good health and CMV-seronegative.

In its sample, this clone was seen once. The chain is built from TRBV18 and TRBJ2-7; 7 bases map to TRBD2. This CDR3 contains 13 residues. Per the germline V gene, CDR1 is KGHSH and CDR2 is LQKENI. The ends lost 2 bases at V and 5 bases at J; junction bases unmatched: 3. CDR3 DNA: TGTGCCAGCTCACCAGTGGGAGGGGACGAGCAGTACTTC. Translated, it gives CASSPVGGDEQYF.

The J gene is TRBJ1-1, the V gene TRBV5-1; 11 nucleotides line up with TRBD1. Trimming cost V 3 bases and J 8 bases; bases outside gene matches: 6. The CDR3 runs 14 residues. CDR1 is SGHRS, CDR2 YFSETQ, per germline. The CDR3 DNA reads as TGCGCCAGCAGCTGGCGGACAGGGGGCATCGAAGCTTTCTTT. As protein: CASSWRTGGIEAFF.

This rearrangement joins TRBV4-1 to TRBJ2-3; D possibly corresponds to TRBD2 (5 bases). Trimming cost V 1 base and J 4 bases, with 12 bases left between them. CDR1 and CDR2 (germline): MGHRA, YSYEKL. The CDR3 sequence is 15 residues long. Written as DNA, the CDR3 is TGCGCCAGCAGCCAAGGGACTTGGTTGGCAGATACGCAGTATTTT. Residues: CASSQGTWLADTQYF.

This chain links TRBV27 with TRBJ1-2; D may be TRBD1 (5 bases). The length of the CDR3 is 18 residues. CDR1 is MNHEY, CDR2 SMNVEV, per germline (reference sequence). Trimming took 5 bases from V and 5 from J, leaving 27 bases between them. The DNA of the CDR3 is TGTGCCAGCAGTACGACCCGAGGCCAGGGTCGGATCGGGTATGGCTACACCTTC. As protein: CASSTTRGQGRIGYGYTF.

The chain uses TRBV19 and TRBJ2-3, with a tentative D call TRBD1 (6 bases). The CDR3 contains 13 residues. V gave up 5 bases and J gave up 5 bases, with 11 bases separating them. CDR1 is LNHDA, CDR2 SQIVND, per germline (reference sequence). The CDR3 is CASSQDRQDTQYF. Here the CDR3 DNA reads TGTGCCAGTAGTCAGGACAGACAAGATACGCAGTATTTT.

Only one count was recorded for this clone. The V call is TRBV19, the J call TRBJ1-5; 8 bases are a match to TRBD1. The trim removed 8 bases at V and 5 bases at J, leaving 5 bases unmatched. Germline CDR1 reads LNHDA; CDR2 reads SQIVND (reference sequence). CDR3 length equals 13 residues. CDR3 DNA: TGTGCCAGTCGTTCCAGGGGGCATCAGCCCCAGCATTTT. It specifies CASRSRGHQPQHF.

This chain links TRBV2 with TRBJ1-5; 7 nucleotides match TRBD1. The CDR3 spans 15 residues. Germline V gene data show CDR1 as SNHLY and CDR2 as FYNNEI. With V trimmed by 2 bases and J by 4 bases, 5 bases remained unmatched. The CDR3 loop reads CASSEPGQPNQPQHF. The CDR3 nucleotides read TGTGCCAGCAGTGAACCGGGACAGCCAAATCAGCCCCAGCATTTT.

CDR3 DNA: TGTGCCAGCAGCTTAGGAGGGACAGGGGGCGATGAAGCTTTCTTT. Translating gives CASSLGGTGGDEAFF. The chain is built from TRBV7-9 and TRBJ1-1, with 12 bases identical to TRBD1. V was clipped by 1 base and J by 7 bases; unmatched bases: 4. Germline V gene sequence: CDR1 SEHNR, CDR2 FQNEAQ (reference sequence). The CDR3 is 15 amino acids.

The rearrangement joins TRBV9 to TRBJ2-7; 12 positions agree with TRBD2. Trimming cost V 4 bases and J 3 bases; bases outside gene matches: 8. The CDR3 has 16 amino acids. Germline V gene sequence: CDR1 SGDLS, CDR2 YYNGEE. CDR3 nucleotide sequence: TGTGCCAGCAGCCCCGTAACTAGCGGGAGGTTCTACGAGCAGTACTTC. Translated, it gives CASSPVTSGRFYEQYF.

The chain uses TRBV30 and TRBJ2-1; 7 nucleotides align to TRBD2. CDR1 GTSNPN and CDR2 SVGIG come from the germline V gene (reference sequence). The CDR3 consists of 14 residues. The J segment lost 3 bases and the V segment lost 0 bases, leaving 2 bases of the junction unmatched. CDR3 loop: CAWSVERDYNEQFF. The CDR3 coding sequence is TGTGCCTGGAGTGTCGAGCGGGACTACAATGAGCAGTTCTTC.

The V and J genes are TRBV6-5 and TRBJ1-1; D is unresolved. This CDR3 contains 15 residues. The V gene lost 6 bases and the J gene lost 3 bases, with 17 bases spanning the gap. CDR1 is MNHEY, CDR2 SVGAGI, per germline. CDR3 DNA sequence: TGTGCCAGCAGCAAACACGGTATCGGGGACACTGAAGCTTTCTTT. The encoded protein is CASSKHGIGDTEAFF.

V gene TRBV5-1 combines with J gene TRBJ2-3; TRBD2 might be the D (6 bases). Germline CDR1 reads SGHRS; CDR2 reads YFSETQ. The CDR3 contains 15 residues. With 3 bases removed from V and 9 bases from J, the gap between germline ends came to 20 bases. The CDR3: CASSSSGLAWDTQYF. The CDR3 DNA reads TGCGCCAGCAGCTCCAGCGGCCTAGCGTGGGACACGCAGTATTTT.

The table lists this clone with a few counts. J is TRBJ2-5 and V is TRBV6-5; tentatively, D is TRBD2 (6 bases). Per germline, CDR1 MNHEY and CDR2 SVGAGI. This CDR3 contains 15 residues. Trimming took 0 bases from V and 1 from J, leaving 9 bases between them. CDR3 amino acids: CASSYSGGTQETQYF. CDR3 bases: TGTGCCAGCAGTTACTCGGGAGGTACCCAAGAGACCCAGTACTTC.

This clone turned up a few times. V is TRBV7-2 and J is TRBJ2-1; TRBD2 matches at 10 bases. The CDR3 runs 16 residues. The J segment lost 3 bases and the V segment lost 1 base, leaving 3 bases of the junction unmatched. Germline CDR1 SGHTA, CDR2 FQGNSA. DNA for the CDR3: TGTGCCAGCAGCTTAGGGGTAGCGGGGGGCTACAATGAGCAGTTCTTC. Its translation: CASSLGVAGGYNEQFF.

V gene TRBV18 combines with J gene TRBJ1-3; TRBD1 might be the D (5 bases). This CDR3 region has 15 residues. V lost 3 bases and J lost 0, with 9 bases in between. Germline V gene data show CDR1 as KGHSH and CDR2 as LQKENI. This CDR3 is CASSPTGDSGNTIYF. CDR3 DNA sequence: TGTGCCAGCTCACCCACAGGCGACTCTGGAAACACCATATATTTT.

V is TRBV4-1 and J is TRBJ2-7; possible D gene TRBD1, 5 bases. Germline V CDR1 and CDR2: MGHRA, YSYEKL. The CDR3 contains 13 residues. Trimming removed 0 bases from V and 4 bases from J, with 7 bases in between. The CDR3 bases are TGCGCCAGCAGCCAAGAAAGGGGTTACGAGCAGTACTTC. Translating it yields CASSQERGYEQYF.

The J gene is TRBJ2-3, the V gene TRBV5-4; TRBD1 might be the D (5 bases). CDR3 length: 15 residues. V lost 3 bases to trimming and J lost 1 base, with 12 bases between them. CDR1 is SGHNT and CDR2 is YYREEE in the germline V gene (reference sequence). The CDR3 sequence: CASSSTLGGTDTQYF. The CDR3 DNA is TGTGCCAGCAGCTCCACGTTAGGGGGCACAGATACGCAGTATTTT.

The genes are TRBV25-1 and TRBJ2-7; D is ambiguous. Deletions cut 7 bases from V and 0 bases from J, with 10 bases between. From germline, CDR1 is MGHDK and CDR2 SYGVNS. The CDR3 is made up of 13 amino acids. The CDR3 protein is CASTTTNSYEQYF. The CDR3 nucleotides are TGTGCCAGCACTACGACAAACTCCTACGAGCAGTACTTC.

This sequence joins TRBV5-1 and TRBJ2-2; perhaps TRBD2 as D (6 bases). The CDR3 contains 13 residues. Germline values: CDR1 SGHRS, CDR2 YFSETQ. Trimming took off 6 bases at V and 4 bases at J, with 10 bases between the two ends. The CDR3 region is CASNREPTGELFF. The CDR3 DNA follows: TGCGCCAGCAACCGGGAGCCCACCGGGGAGCTGTTTTTT. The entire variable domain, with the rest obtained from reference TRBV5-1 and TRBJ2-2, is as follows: KAGVTQTPRYLIKTRGQQVTLSCSPISGHRSVSWYQQTPGQGLQFLFEYFSETQRNKGNFPGRFSGRQFSNSRSEMNVSTLELGDSALYLCASNREPTGELFFGEGSRLTVL.

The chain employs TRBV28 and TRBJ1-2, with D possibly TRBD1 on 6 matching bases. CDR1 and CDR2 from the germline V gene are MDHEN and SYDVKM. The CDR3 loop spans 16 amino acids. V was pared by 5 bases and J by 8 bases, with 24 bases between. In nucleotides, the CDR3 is TGTGCCAGCAGTCTACAGGGCTCAGCGATAAGGGGCGGCTACACCTTC. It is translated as CASSLQGSAIRGGYTF.

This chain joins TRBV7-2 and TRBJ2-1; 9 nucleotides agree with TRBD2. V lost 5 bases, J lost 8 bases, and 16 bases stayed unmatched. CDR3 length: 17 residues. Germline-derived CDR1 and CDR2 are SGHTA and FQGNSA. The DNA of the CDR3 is TGTGCCAGCAGCGCTTTGTCCGGCGGGAGGGCCTCCCATGAGCAGTTCTTC. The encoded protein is CASSALSGGRASHEQFF.

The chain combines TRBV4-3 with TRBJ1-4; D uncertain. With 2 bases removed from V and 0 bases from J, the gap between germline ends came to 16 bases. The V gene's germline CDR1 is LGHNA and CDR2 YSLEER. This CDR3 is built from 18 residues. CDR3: CASSQPGLGSATNEKLFF. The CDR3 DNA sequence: TGCGCCAGCAGCCAACCTGGACTGGGGAGCGCAACTAATGAAAAACTGTTTTTT.

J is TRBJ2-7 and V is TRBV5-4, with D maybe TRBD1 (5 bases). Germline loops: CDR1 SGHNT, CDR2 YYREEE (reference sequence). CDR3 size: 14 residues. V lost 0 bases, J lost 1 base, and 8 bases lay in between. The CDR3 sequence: CASSLVAGSYEQYF. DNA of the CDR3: TGTGCCAGCAGCTTGGTGGCAGGGTCCTACGAGCAGTACTTC.

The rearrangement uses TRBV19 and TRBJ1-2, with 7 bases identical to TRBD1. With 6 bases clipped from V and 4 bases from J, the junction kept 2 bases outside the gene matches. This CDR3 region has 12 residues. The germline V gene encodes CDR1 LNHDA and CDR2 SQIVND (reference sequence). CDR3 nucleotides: TGTGCCAGTAGCGACAGGGCCTATGGCTACACCTTC. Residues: CASSDRAYGYTF.

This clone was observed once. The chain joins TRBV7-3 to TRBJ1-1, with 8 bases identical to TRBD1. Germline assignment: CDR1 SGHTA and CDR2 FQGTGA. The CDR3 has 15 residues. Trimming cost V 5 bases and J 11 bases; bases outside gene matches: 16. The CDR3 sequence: CASSPPGLTRTGAFF. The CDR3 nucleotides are TGTGCCAGCAGCCCGCCGGGTTTAACTCGGACAGGGGCTTTCTTT.

The CDR3 loop reads CASSQVQGQGARYEQYF. The CDR3 DNA is TGCGCCAGCAGCCAAGTCCAGGGACAGGGGGCCCGCTACGAGCAGTACTTC. The rearrangement links TRBV4-1 to TRBJ2-7, with 12 bases lining up with TRBD1. The CDR3 spans 17 residues. Trimming took 1 base from V and 3 from J; bases not matched to a gene: 7. The germline V gene has CDR1 MGHRA and CDR2 YSYEKL.

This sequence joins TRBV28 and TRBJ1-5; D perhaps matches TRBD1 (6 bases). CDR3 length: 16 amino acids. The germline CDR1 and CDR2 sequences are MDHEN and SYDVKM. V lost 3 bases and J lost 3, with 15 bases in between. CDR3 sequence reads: CASSLVPRDINQPQHF. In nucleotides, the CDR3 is TGTGCCAGCAGTTTGGTTCCCCGGGACATCAATCAGCCCCAGCATTTT.

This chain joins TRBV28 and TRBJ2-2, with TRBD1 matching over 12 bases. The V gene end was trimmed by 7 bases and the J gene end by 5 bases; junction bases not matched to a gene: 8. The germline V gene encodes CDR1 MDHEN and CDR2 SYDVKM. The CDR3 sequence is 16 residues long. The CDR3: CASIGTGGLWTGELFF. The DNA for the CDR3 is TGTGCCAGCATAGGGACAGGGGGCCTTTGGACCGGGGAGCTGTTTTTT.

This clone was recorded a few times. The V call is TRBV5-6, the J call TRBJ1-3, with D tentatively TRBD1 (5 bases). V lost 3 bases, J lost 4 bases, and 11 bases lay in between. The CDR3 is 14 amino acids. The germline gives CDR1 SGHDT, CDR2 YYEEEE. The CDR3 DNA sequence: TGTGCCAGCAGCTCCGACAGTGCCGGAAACACCATATATTTT. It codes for CASSSDSAGNTIYF.

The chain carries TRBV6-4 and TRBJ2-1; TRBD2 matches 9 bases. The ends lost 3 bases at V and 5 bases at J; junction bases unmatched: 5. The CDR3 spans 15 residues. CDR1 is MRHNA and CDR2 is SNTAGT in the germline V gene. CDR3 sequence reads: CASSDLAGADNEQFF. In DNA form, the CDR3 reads TGTGCCAGCAGTGATTTAGCGGGGGCCGACAATGAGCAGTTCTTC.